Following are 32 T cell receptor beta chains from one sample sequenced in a study of vaccination and CD4 T cells after COVID-19. As for treatment: roughly 10-day PBMC culture with coronavirus spike peptide pools or control peptides (ViraFEST assay). Harvesting of the unexposed donor's CD4+ T cells predated the COVID-19 pandemic (2011-2018). At the Johns Hopkins FTIC core, DNA taken from cultured CD4+ T cells was sequenced by way of the Oncomine TCR Beta short-read assay. TCRdb reprocessed the PCR reads via MiXCR and lists one record per CDR3 protein. The sample shows some 7,000 distinct CDR3 sequences, about two fifths of them seen only once. No antigen has been identified for these receptors. Sequenced material: CD4+ T cells from blood, cultured in vitro. All receptors derive from a human donor in good health.

This clonotype is medium-sized in the sample. The chain joins TRBV20-1 to TRBJ1-5, with 7 bases matching TRBD1. Germline V gene sequence: CDR1 DFQATT, CDR2 SNEGSKA (reference sequence). This CDR3 is 13 amino acids long. With V trimmed by 2 bases and J by 7 bases, 5 bases remained unmatched. The CDR3 reads CSARPQGDQPQHF. CDR3 bases: TGCAGTGCTAGACCTCAGGGGGACCAGCCCCAGCATTTT.

This clonotype was counted only a few times. This chain uses TRBV6-1 with TRBJ1-5, with a weak D call TRBD1 (6 bases). V was trimmed by 1 base and J by 0 bases, leaving 10 bases between them. The length of the CDR3 is 16 residues. Germline CDR1 reads MNHNS; CDR2 reads SASEGT. The CDR3, as DNA: TGTGCCAGCAGTGAAGTCGGGGGCAGTAGCAATCAGCCCCAGCATTTT. This translates into CASSEVGGSSNQPQHF.

The chain carries TRBV5-8 and TRBJ2-5; D not certain. Germline CDR1 is SGHTS and CDR2 is YDEGEE. This CDR3 is 10 amino acids long. V lost 4 bases, J lost 4 bases, and 2 bases lay in between. The CDR3 is CASSVETQYF. The DNA for the CDR3 is TGTGCCAGCAGCGTAGAGACCCAGTACTTC.

This sequence joins TRBV18 and TRBJ2-1; TRBD1 agrees at 9 bases. CDR1 and CDR2 (germline): KGHSH, LQKENI. V gave up 3 bases and J gave up 8 bases; unmatched junction bases: 11. CDR3 length equals 16 residues. In DNA form, the CDR3 reads TGTGCCAGCTCACCCTGGGACAGGGTCATAGTCGATGAGCAGTTCTTC. Protein: CASSPWDRVIVDEQFF.

J is TRBJ1-5 and V is TRBV19; 9 bases are a match to TRBD1. Germline V gene lookup returns CDR1 LNHDA and CDR2 SQIVND (reference sequence). Unmatched junction bases numbered 7, after V lost 4 bases and J lost 0 bases. The CDR3 covers 17 residues. In DNA, the CDR3 is TGTGCCAGTAGTACGACAGGGGGTATGAATAGCAATCAGCCCCAGCATTTT. The encoded protein is CASSTTGGMNSNQPQHF.

The V gene is TRBV20-1, the J gene TRBJ1-3; D not resolved. The CDR3 covers 13 residues. V lost 3 bases, J lost 4 bases, and 10 bases lay in between. The germline gives CDR1 DFQATT, CDR2 SNEGSKA (reference sequence). The CDR3 sequence is CSASRTVGNTIYF. In nucleotides, the CDR3 is TGCAGTGCTAGTAGGACCGTAGGAAACACCATATATTTT.

The gene calls are TRBV6-4 and TRBJ2-4; 10 bases are shared with TRBD2. With V trimmed by 0 bases and J by 9 bases, 2 bases remained unmatched. This CDR3 comprises 14 residues. Per germline, CDR1 MRHNA and CDR2 SNTAGT. CDR3 nucleotide sequence: TGTGCCAGCAGTGACTCGAGCGGGGGGGCCATTCAGTACTTC. It encodes CASSDSSGGAIQYF.

This clonotype was seen a handful of times. This chain connects TRBV7-2 to TRBJ2-7; 9 nucleotides line up with TRBD1. CDR1 SGHTA and CDR2 FQGNSA come from the germline V gene. The CDR3 runs to 15 residues. V lost 4 bases to trimming and J lost 2 bases; unmatched junction nucleotides: 6. The CDR3 here is CASSSPGQGTYEQYF. The CDR3 nucleotides are TGTGCCAGCAGCTCACCGGGACAGGGAACCTACGAGCAGTACTTC.

This sequence joins TRBV6-1 and TRBJ2-3, with D possibly called TRBD1 or TRBD2 (5 bases each). This CDR3 is 12 amino acids long. Trimming took off 6 bases at V and 5 bases at J, with 9 bases between the two ends. CDR1 MNHNS and CDR2 SASEGT come from the germline V gene. CDR3 nucleotides: TGTGCCAGCAGCCAGGGAGTAGATACGCAGTATTTT. It specifies CASSQGVDTQYF.

This clonotype occurred a few times. This chain joins TRBV20-1 and TRBJ1-1; 8 bases are a match to TRBD1. V gave up 6 bases and J gave up 4 bases; unmatched junction bases: 10. This CDR3 region has 14 residues. The germline CDR1 and CDR2 sequences are DFQATT and SNEGSKA (reference sequence). The DNA for the CDR3 is TGCAGTGCCTCAATCGGACAGGGCTCCACTGAAGCTTTCTTT. The encoded protein is CSASIGQGSTEAFF.

This clonotype was found a few times. The chain links TRBV6-1 to TRBJ1-1; D gene ambiguous. V lost 1 base, J lost 11 bases, and 17 bases lay in between. Germline CDR1 is MNHNS and CDR2 is SASEGT. This CDR3 contains 14 residues. The CDR3 DNA reads TGTGCCAGCAGTGAAGGGGATAGAAGGGTTTGGGCTTTCTTT. It encodes CASSEGDRRVWAFF.

This clonotype is categorized as medium-sized. The chain links TRBV19 to TRBJ1-6; D not resolved. CDR1 is LNHDA and CDR2 is SQIVND in the germline V gene (reference sequence). The V gene lost 3 bases and the J gene lost 9 bases, with 12 bases spanning the gap. CDR3 length: 14 amino acids. This CDR3 reads CASSITPGRSPLHF. CDR3 bases: TGTGCCAGTAGTATCACTCCCGGACGTTCACCCCTCCACTTT.

This chain uses TRBV29-1 with TRBJ1-2; 9 bases fit TRBD1. V trimming: 4 bases; J trimming: 3 bases; junction bases outside the gene matches: 9. The CDR3 has 15 amino acids. The germline gives CDR1 SQVTM, CDR2 ANQGSEA. CDR3 sequence reads: CSVGGTGLIDYGYTF. CDR3 sequence (DNA): TGCAGCGTTGGGGGGACAGGGTTAATTGACTATGGCTACACCTTC.

The V call is TRBV6-1, the J call TRBJ2-3, with D tentatively TRBD1 (5 bases). The CDR3 runs to 15 residues. Between the trimmed V and J ends, which lost 6 bases and 2 bases, there was a span of 15 bases. The V gene's germline CDR1 is MNHNS and CDR2 SASEGT. CDR3 protein: CASSRKPGNTDTQYF. CDR3 coding DNA: TGTGCCAGCAGCCGAAAGCCAGGGAACACAGATACGCAGTATTTT.

The chain recombines TRBV1 with TRBJ2-7. TRBV1 is listed as a pseudogene. The CDR3 spans 14 residues. The CDR3: CTSSHGVLTYEQYF. CDR3 DNA: TGCACCAGCAGCCACGGAGTGCTGACCTACGAGCAGTACTTC.

V and J are TRBV20-1 and TRBJ1-2, with no clear D. The CDR3 runs 13 residues. Looked up from germline, CDR1 is DFQATT and CDR2 is SNEGSKA (reference sequence). V gave up 3 bases and J gave up 1 base, with 9 bases separating them. CDR3 residues: CSARAGDNYGYTF. The CDR3, as DNA: TGCAGTGCTAGGGCAGGCGATAACTATGGCTACACCTTC.

The chain couples TRBV20-1 to TRBJ2-1; no firm D call. The CDR3 length is 14 residues. Per the germline V gene, CDR1 is DFQATT and CDR2 is SNEGSKA (reference sequence). V was trimmed by 6 bases and J by 5 bases, leaving 17 bases between them. Here the CDR3 DNA reads TGCAGTGCAACCTACGGTGGGGTAAACAATGAGCAGTTCTTC. It translates to CSATYGGVNNEQFF.

The V and J genes are TRBV4-2 and TRBJ1-5; D is unresolved. Trimming shortened V by 1 base and J by 3 bases, and 10 bases separated the two germline ends. CDR1 is LGHNA and CDR2 is YNFKEQ in the germline V gene. The CDR3 has 15 amino acids. CDR3 loop: CASSQVPHNNQPQHF. The CDR3 DNA follows: TGTGCCAGCAGCCAAGTTCCACACAACAATCAGCCCCAGCATTTT.

This clonotype was recorded a few times. The chain carries TRBV11-1 and TRBJ1-1; D possibly corresponds to TRBD1 (5 bases). V was shortened by 1 base and J by 3 bases, with 6 bases between the two germline ends. The CDR3 sequence is 13 residues long. From germline, CDR1 is SGHAT and CDR2 FQDESV (reference sequence). The CDR3 here is CASSLVQDTEAFF. The CDR3 DNA follows: TGTGCCAGCAGCTTAGTACAGGACACTGAAGCTTTCTTT.

The chain couples TRBV6-4 to TRBJ1-2; maybe TRBD1 (5 bases). Looked up from germline, CDR1 is MRHNA and CDR2 is SNTAGT. The CDR3 runs 15 residues. The germline V and J ends were trimmed by 3 bases and 0 bases, with 11 bases remaining between them. The CDR3 sequence: CASSEEAGPNYGYTF. The CDR3 DNA sequence: TGTGCCAGCAGTGAAGAGGCAGGGCCTAACTATGGCTACACCTTC.

This clonotype was found a few times. Here the CDR3 DNA reads TGCAGTGCACATACAGGACATACATCCTACGAGCAGTACTTC. Residues: CSAHTGHTSYEQYF. This chain joins TRBV20-1 and TRBJ2-7; D is perhaps TRBD1 (5 bases). Germline-derived CDR1 and CDR2 are DFQATT and SNEGSKA (reference sequence). The CDR3 sequence is 14 residues long. Trimming pared 6 bases from V and 1 base from J, leaving 16 bases between.

This rearrangement joins TRBV21-1 to TRBJ2-3; TRBD1 is taken as the D call from the table, unchecked against the DNA. TRBV21-1 is a documented pseudogene. There are 18 residues in the CDR3. The DNA for the CDR3 is TGTGCCAACAGATATCGGGGACAGGGGTATCTTCGGACAGATACGCAGTATTTT. Translation: CANRYRGQGYLRTDTQYF.

This chain joins TRBV6-5 and TRBJ1-2; 10 nucleotides align to TRBD1. Germline CDR1 and CDR2: MNHEY and SVGAGI. The CDR3 is 15 residues long. V dropped 2 bases and J dropped 4; count of bases not matched to a gene: 4. The CDR3: CASSYTGTGVYGYTF. Here the CDR3 DNA reads TGTGCCAGCAGTTACACCGGGACAGGGGTCTATGGCTACACCTTC.

CDR3 residues: CASSPYGDANYGYTF. Written as DNA, the CDR3 is TGTGCCAGCAGTCCCTACGGGGACGCTAACTATGGCTACACCTTC. The chain recombines TRBV6-1 with TRBJ1-2; tentative D call: TRBD1 (5 bases). The CDR3 sequence is 15 residues long. The germline gives CDR1 MNHNS, CDR2 SASEGT. Trimming removed 5 bases at V and 0 bases at J, with 13 bases between.

The rearrangement joins TRBV7-9 to TRBJ2-1; 9 bases map to TRBD1. This CDR3 has 16 residues. The germline V gene has CDR1 SEHNR and CDR2 FQNEAQ (reference sequence). V dropped 3 bases and J dropped 3; count of bases not matched to a gene: 6. CDR3 DNA: TGTGCCAGCAGCTTTTTGGGACAGGGCATCTACAATGAGCAGTTCTTC. It codes for CASSFLGQGIYNEQFF.

The J gene is TRBJ2-2, the V gene TRBV15, with D unclear. V was pared by 0 bases and J by 6 bases, with 2 bases between. Germline V gene data show CDR1 as LNHNV and CDR2 as YYDKDF (reference sequence). The CDR3 has 12 amino acids. In nucleotides, the CDR3 is TGTGCCACCAGCAGAGACCCCGGGGAGCTGTTTTTT. Protein sequence: CATSRDPGELFF.

The CDR3 region has the DNA TGTGCCAGCATCCTACGTGGGGGACAGGGCAACGAGCAGTACTTC. The encoded protein is CASILRGGQGNEQYF. The chain carries TRBV6-1 and TRBJ2-7; 9 bases line up with TRBD1. This CDR3 contains 15 residues. Germline CDR1 and CDR2: MNHNS and SASEGT. Trimming cost V 7 bases and J 5 bases; bases outside gene matches: 12.

The CDR3: CASTRDRVGQETQYF. As DNA, the CDR3 is TGTGCCAGCACTCGGGACAGGGTGGGTCAAGAGACCCAGTACTTC. This chain links TRBV6-2 or TRBV6-3 with TRBJ2-5; 9 bases line up with TRBD1. This CDR3 comprises 15 residues. The germline gives CDR1 MNHEY, CDR2 SVGEGT. J lost 2 bases, V lost 7 bases, and 8 bases had no gene match.

This sequence joins TRBV19 and TRBJ1-1; D may be TRBD1 (5 bases). Trimming left V 1 base short and J 5 bases short, with 14 bases between. Germline V CDR1 and CDR2: LNHDA, SQIVND (reference sequence). CDR3 size: 15 residues. For the CDR3, the DNA is TGTGCCAGTAGTATAGGCGGGGGTTCAAGGACTGAAGCTTTCTTT. It codes for CASSIGGGSRTEAFF.

This clonotype appeared a single time. The J gene is TRBJ2-5, the V gene TRBV20-1; D possibly corresponds to TRBD2 (5 bases). This CDR3 spans 13 amino acids. Trimming took off 1 base at V and 7 bases at J, with 13 bases between the two ends. Germline loops: CDR1 DFQATT, CDR2 SNEGSKA (reference sequence). CDR3 in DNA: TGCAGTGCTAGAGGCCCCGAAGGAGGGACCCAGTACTTC. Translated, it gives CSARGPEGGTQYF.

A few counts support this clonotype. V usage is TRBV24-1 and J usage is TRBJ2-3; no firm D call. CDR1 is KGHDR and CDR2 is SFDVKD in the germline V gene. V lost 3 bases and J 2 bases, leaving 11 bases between the germline ends. This CDR3 is built from 15 residues. CDR3 in DNA: TGTGCCACCAGTGATCCCGCCGACAACACAGATACGCAGTATTTT. Its translation is CATSDPADNTDTQYF.

This clonotype was recorded a few times. The chain recombines TRBV20-1 with TRBJ2-3; D remains ambiguous. V gave up 6 bases and J gave up 1 base, with 2 bases separating them. Germline V gene data show CDR1 as DFQATT and CDR2 as SNEGSKA (reference sequence). CDR3 length: 10 amino acids. In DNA, the CDR3 is TGCAGTGCGCGCACAGATACGCAGTATTTT. This gives the protein CSARTDTQYF.